Each of the 8 T cell receptor beta chains below was sequenced from the same sample in a study of T cell repertoires in cytomegalovirus infection. In TCRdb, the reads were re-called with MiXCR into one record per CDR3 protein. The profile covers roughly 920,000 distinct CDR3 sequences, with 31% appearing a single time and around an eighth taken by the ten largest. No antigen has been assigned to these receptors. The sample was cultured CD8+ T cells from PBMCs, taken from culture after CMV antigen stimulation. The source of these receptors is a human donor in good health (CMV status not recorded). Some clones in this sample may be carry-over from other donors' samples.

The sample holds one count of this clonotype. A read error may produce the germline difference seen at one junction end. This sequence joins TRBV12-3 or TRBV12-4 and TRBJ2-1; D unclear. The CDR3 length is 13 residues. The CDR3 bases are TGTGTCAGCAGTTTCTCTGGCTACAATGAGCAGTTCTTC. Its protein product is CVSSFSGYNEQFF.

The chain employs TRBV5-1 and TRBJ1-2, with TRBD1 matching 8 bases. Trimming removed 4 bases from V and 2 bases from J; junction bases left unmatched: 10. Germline lookup yields CDR1 SGHRS and CDR2 YFSETQ. The CDR3 length is 16 residues. The DNA of the CDR3 is TGCGCCAGCAGCGTAGAGACCGGGACAGGCAACTATGGCTACACCTTC. It is translated as CASSVETGTGNYGYTF.

The table lists this clonotype with a few counts. CDR3 DNA sequence: TGTGCCAGCAGCTTAGAATATCAGGGTACAGATACGCAGTATTTT. It encodes CASSLEYQGTDTQYF. The rearrangement uses TRBV7-8 and TRBJ2-3, with D possibly matching TRBD1 (5 bases). The CDR3 runs 15 residues. Germline assignment: CDR1 SGHVS and CDR2 FQNEAQ. Trimming stripped 1 base from V and 3 bases from J, with 11 bases between.

To note about this clonotype: A read error may explain this, as a much larger clone is one base away. DNA of the CDR3: TGTACCAGCAGCCCAACAGGGGGCCACGAGACCCAGTACTTC. Translation: CTSSPTGGHETQYF. The chain is built from TRBV7-3 and TRBJ2-5, with 9 positions matching TRBD1. Germline CDR1 and CDR2: SGHTA and FQGTGA. The CDR3 is 14 residues long.

J is TRBJ2-1 and V is TRBV7-3, with D maybe TRBD2 (6 bases). V was cut by 2 bases and J by 2 bases, with 13 bases left in between. CDR3 length: 16 amino acids. CDR1 is SGHTA, CDR2 FQGTGA, per germline. The CDR3 nucleotides read TGTGCCAGCAGCTTACTACCGGGGGTCCCCTACAATGAGCAGTTCTTC. It is translated as CASSLLPGVPYNEQFF.

The chain employs TRBV7-3 and TRBJ2-3, with TRBD2 as a possible D gene (6 bases). Per the germline V gene, CDR1 is SGHTA and CDR2 is FQGTGA. The CDR3 totals 15 residues. V shed 3 bases and J shed 2 bases, with 12 bases lying between them. The CDR3 bases are TGTGCCAGCAGCTTTCTGGGGGGAAACACAGATACGCAGTATTTT. Translated, it gives CASSFLGGNTDTQYF.

The sample holds a few counts of this clonotype. The chain links TRBV9 to TRBJ1-2; D may be TRBD1 (6 bases). This CDR3 has 15 amino acids. Looked up from germline, CDR1 is SGDLS and CDR2 is YYNGEE. Trimming removed 3 bases at V and 2 bases at J, with 14 bases between. The CDR3 DNA is TGTGCCAGCAGCGAGGGGGGGGCAGGGAACTATGGCTACACCTTC. Its protein is CASSEGGAGNYGYTF.

Comment on this clonotype: A read error may be the cause here, since a much bigger clone is one base away. The chain carries TRBV7-9 and TRBJ1-1; 7 bases agree with TRBD1. The germline CDR1 and CDR2 sequences are SEHNR and FQNEAQ (reference sequence). The CDR3 covers 16 residues. The J segment lost 0 bases and the V segment lost 2 bases, leaving 6 bases of the junction unmatched. The CDR3 nucleotides are TGTGCCAGCAGCTTACCGGAACAGGGGTTGAACACTGAAGCTTTCTTT. It specifies CASSLPEQGLNTEAFF.